This T cell receptor beta chain appears in the sequencing data of a study of T cells in Graves' hyperthyroidism and ophthalmopathy. Study-wide context: Peripheral blood collection took place at initial diagnosis, before any treatment.

The CDR3 is made up of 13 amino acids. Trimming left V 2 bases short and J 0 bases short, with 7 bases between. Germline CDR1 reads DFQATT; CDR2 reads SNEGSKA (reference sequence). As for this clonotype: No antigen is known for it.

Reasons for excluding patients were uncontrolled infection, other autoimmune disease, pregnancy or lactation. Study-wide points: Among clonotypes expanded in thyroid above 0.001, most were also found in blood. Prediction of ophthalmopathy progression came a median 6.5 months pre-onset.

Authors of the study amplified TCR beta CDR3 regions from RNA transcripts. With the HTBI primer set, the TCR CDR3 went through a first round of RT-PCR. TCRdb itself ran the multiplex PCR reads through MiXCR, one entry per CDR3 protein. The sample contains a few hundred thousand distinct CDR3 sequences, 12% to 15% of which appear only once. The specimen sequenced was blood. This chain links TRBV20-1 with TRBJ1-2; D unresolved. This receptor was identified in a woman aged 40 to 55 with Graves' hyperthyroidism. CDR3 protein: CSARQTTNYGYTF. The CDR3 DNA reads as TGCAGTGCTAGACAGACAACTAACTATGGCTACACCTTC.